Listed below are T cell receptor beta chains from one sample, sequenced in a study of cytomegalovirus exposure and HLA in healthy donors. Generated by immunoSEQ multiplex PCR, the TCRdb table keeps only in-frame clones and is missing some. The sample contains about 170,000 clones, roughly 80% of which appear only once. The sequencing input was PBMCs. These receptors all come from a woman aged 18-30 years in good health and CMV-seronegative. CDR3s include the opening cysteine and the closing phenylalanine or tryptophan. The order of the fields is D gene, J gene, V gene, clone size, CDR3 DNA, CDR3 protein. The D gene is left open where the match is weak. Part of the rows lack a size; the others show once, few, many or a class for expanded clones.

- TRBJ2-7 TRBV6-5 - TGTGCCAGCCAGGATGACCGCCCCCCCTACGAGCAGTACTTC CASQDDRPPYEQYF
- TRBJ2-6 TRBV9 - TGTGCCAGCAGCGTAAACAGGGTCCCCTCTGGGGCCAACGTCCTGACTTTC CASSVNRVPSGANVLTF
TRBD1 TRBJ1-1 TRBV7-6 - TGTGCCAGCAGCTTAGGATCTGACGGACAGGTTCTGAACACTGAAGCTTTCTTT CASSLGSDGQVLNTEAFF
- TRBJ2-2 TRBV29-1 - TGCAGCGTCCTCCGGGTGGGAACAGGGCCCACCGGGGAGCTGTTTTTT CSVLRVGTGPTGELFF
- TRBJ2-5 TRBV5-1 once TGCGCCAGCAGCTTGGCGCTAGCTCTGGGAGAGACCCAGTACTTC CASSLALALGETQYF
TRBD2 TRBJ2-1 TRBV4-1 - TGCGCCAGCAGCCAAGATTTCAGCGGGAGCAGGGATAATGAGCAGTTCTTC CASSQDFSGSRDNEQFF
- TRBJ2-5 TRBV7-7 once TGTGCTAGCAGCTTTCCGGGAACAGAGACCCAGTACTTC CASSFPGTETQYF
- TRBJ1-2 TRBV15 - TGTGCCACCAGCAGAGACTTATCCGGGACAAGTGCCTACACCTTC CATSRDLSGTSAYTF
- TRBJ2-5 TRBV5-1 - TGCGCCAGCAGCTTGGACAGTACTCAGGGGACCCAGTACTTC CASSLDSTQGTQYF
TRBD2 TRBJ2-7 TRBV5-5 - TGTGCCAGCAGCTTCAGGGCTAGCGGGAACTCCTACGAGCAGTACTTC CASSFRASGNSYEQYF
- TRBJ2-2 TRBV2 - TGTGCCACCCGTGAAAGGACAGCTTACACCGGGGAGCTGTTTTTT CATRERTAYTGELFF
TRBD1 TRBJ2-7 TRBV7-2 - TGTGCCAGCAGCCCTGACACAGGGGAGTTCTACCAGCAGTACTTC CASSPDTGEFYQQYF
TRBD1 TRBJ1-2 TRBV19 - TGTGCCAGTCGACAGGGGGGAAACTATGGCTACACCTTC CASRQGGNYGYTF
TRBD2 TRBJ2-1 TRBV7-2 - TGTGCCAGCAGCCCGGGACTACACAATGAGCAGTTCTTC CASSPGLHNEQFF
- TRBJ1-5 TRBV7-8 - TGTGCCAGCAGCTTAGGACAGCTTAGCAATCAGCCCCAGCATTTT CASSLGQLSNQPQHF
TRBD2 TRBJ2-1 TRBV7-2 - TGTGCCAGCGGACTAAGGTTGCGGGAGCGCTACAATGAGCAGTTCTTC CASGLRLRERYNEQFF
- TRBJ1-1 TRBV27 - TGTGCCAGCAGTTTAGATCTAAACACTGAAGCTTTCTTT CASSLDLNTEAFF
TRBD2 TRBJ2-7 TRBV28 - TGTGCCACCAATGTCCCGACCGGGACTAGCGGATACGAGCAGTACTTC CATNVPTGTSGYEQYF
- TRBJ1-5 TRBV28 - TGTGCCAGCACCTCGGGAGGGCATGGCAATCAGCCCCAGCATTTT CASTSGGHGNQPQHF
TRBD2 TRBJ2-1 TRBV13 - TGTGCCAGCAGCTTAGCGCTAGCGGGATTGAATGAGCAGTTCTTC CASSLALAGLNEQFF
- TRBJ2-3 TRBV6-1 few TGTGCCAGCAGTGAGGAGGTCCCAGATACGCAGTATTTT CASSEEVPDTQYF
TRBD2 TRBJ2-7 TRBV28 - TGTGCCAGCAGTTTCTTTTCAGCGGCGGGAGATCACTACGAGCAGTACTTC CASSFFSAAGDHYEQYF
TRBD2 TRBJ2-5 TRBV4-1 - TGCGCCAGCAGCCAGCCGGGACTAGCGGGAGCACGTGAGACCCAGTACTTC CASSQPGLAGARETQYF
TRBD1 TRBJ2-2 TRBV29-1 once TGCAGCGTTGCGGGAGCCGGGACAGGGGGTTTCGGGGAGCTGTTTTTT CSVAGAGTGGFGELFF
TRBD2 TRBJ2-7 TRBV11-2 - TGTGCCAGCAGCTTCGGACTAGCGGGAGACGAGCAGTACTTC CASSFGLAGDEQYF
- TRBJ2-6 TRBV5-1 - TGCGCCAGCAGCCGGACGGGATCCTCTGGGGCCAACGTCCTGACTTTC CASSRTGSSGANVLTF
TRBD2 TRBJ2-1 TRBV6-5 - TGTGCCAGCAGTTACCTTCGCCTAGCGGGCTACAATGAGCAGTTCTTC CASSYLRLAGYNEQFF
- TRBJ2-1 TRBV7-8 - TGTGCCAGCAGTTTATCTCCGGGAAAAGCCTACAATGAGCAGTTCTTC CASSLSPGKAYNEQFF
- TRBJ2-2 TRBV11-2 - TGTGCCAGCAGCCCTACAGGGTTCGGGAACACCGGGGAGCTGTTTTTT CASSPTGFGNTGELFF
TRBD2 TRBJ2-2 TRBV6-1 - TGTGCCAGCAGTGAACTAGCGGGAGGGACCGGGGAGCTGTTTTTT CASSELAGGTGELFF
TRBD2 TRBJ2-2 TRBV27 - TGTGCCAGCAGTTTAGGACTAGCGGGGCCCCCCGGGAGCGGGGAGCTGTTTTTT CASSLGLAGPPGSGELFF
- TRBJ2-3 TRBV7-8 - TGTGCCAGCAGCTTAGGGGTAGGGGGATATACAGATACGCAGTATTTT CASSLGVGGYTDTQYF
- TRBJ1-1 TRBV27 - TGTGCCAGCAGGACACAGAGAGTGAACACTGAAGCTTTCTTT CASRTQRVNTEAFF
- TRBJ2-1 TRBV6-1 - TGTGCCAGCAGTGAATCCCTCAATGAGCAGTTCTTC CASSESLNEQFF
- TRBJ1-2 TRBV27 - TGTGCCAGCAGTTTCCTCCCCGGTTGGTATGGCTACACCTTC CASSFLPGWYGYTF
TRBD1 TRBJ2-7 TRBV11-3 - TGTGCCAGCAGCTTTTCCGGGACAGGCCTCTACGAGCAGTACTTC CASSFSGTGLYEQYF
- TRBJ2-7 TRBV4-2 - TGTGCCAGCAGCCAACGCCGGTTTCGGGGGATTTACGAGCAGTACTTC CASSQRRFRGIYEQYF
- TRBJ1-2 TRBV2 - TGTGCCAGCAGTGAAGGCCAGGGTCGAGGCTACACCTTC CASSEGQGRGYTF
TRBD2 TRBJ2-7 TRBV2 - TGTGCCAGCAGTGGGACTAGCGGATACTCCTACGAGCAGTACTTC CASSGTSGYSYEQYF
- TRBJ1-1 TRBV28 - TGTGCCGGATCTTCGGGGGGATACACTGAAGCTTTCTTT CAGSSGGYTEAFF
- TRBJ1-3 TRBV7-2 - TGTGCCAGCAGCTTAGAGCGGCAGAGCTCTGGAAACACCATATATTTT CASSLERQSSGNTIYF
TRBD1 TRBJ2-1 TRBV29-1 once TGCAGCGCTGCTGGTTATCGGGACAGGGTTACTGGTGAGCAGTTCTTC CSAAGYRDRVTGEQFF
- TRBJ2-6 TRBV28 few TGTGCCAGCAGTTTTCAGGACAGCTCATCTGGGGCCAACGTCCTGACTTTC CASSFQDSSSGANVLTF
TRBD2 TRBJ2-7 TRBV10-2 - TGCGCCAGCAGTGTACTAGCGGGCCCCTACGAGCAGTACTTC CASSVLAGPYEQYF
TRBD1 TRBJ2-7 TRBV6-1 - TGTGCCAGCAGTACAAACCGGGACAGCTCCTACGAGCAGTACTTC CASSTNRDSSYEQYF
- TRBJ1-3 TRBV7-9 - TGTGCCAGCAGGGGGGGATACAGGTCCGCCTCTGGAAACACCATATATTTT CASRGGYRSASGNTIYF
- TRBJ2-7 TRBV2 - TGTGCCAGCAGTTCTTTTTTGGCGAGGGAGCAGTACTTC CASSSFLAREQYF
- TRBJ1-2 TRBV18 - TGTGCCAGCTCACACTCCGGGGGAGAGAACTATGGCTACACCTTC CASSHSGGENYGYTF
- TRBJ2-5 TRBV7-2 - TGTGCCAGCAGCTTAGTCCCGGGGGTTGAGACCCAGTACTTC CASSLVPGVETQYF
TRBD1 TRBJ2-1 TRBV4-3 - TGCGCCAGCAGCCACCGGACAGGGTTAGACAATGAGCAGTTCTTC CASSHRTGLDNEQFF
- TRBJ1-5 TRBV6-5 once TGTGCCAGCAGACGAGACAGTATCAATCAGCCCCAGCATTTT CASRRDSINQPQHF
- TRBJ2-2 TRBV7-8 - TGTGCCAGCCCAACCGGACTGGGCGGGATGATCCCGCCTATTAACACCGGGGAGCTGTTTTTT CASPTGLGGMIPPINTGELFF
TRBD1 TRBJ2-7 TRBV5-1 - TGCGCCAGCAGCTTGGGGGGACCGGGACAGGGGTCTTACGAGCAGTACTTC CASSLGGPGQGSYEQYF
TRBD1 TRBJ1-1 TRBV15 - TGTGCCACCAGCTCTCCGGGACAGGGTAAGCACACTGAAGCTTTCTTT CATSSPGQGKHTEAFF
- TRBJ1-5 TRBV18 - TGTGCCAGCTCACCTGGACAAAGCAAGAATCAGCCCCAGCATTTT CASSPGQSKNQPQHF
TRBD1 TRBJ2-1 TRBV9 few TGTGCCAGCAGCGAGGGACAGGGTCTGACCCGTCCATCATACAATGAGCAGTTCTTC CASSEGQGLTRPSYNEQFF
- TRBJ1-2 TRBV19 - TGTGCCGGCTGGGGCACTAACTATGGCTACACCTTC CAGWGTNYGYTF
- TRBJ1-1 TRBV6-4 - TGTGCCAGCAGAGGGGTCCGGGCGAACACTGAAGCTTTCTTT CASRGVRANTEAFF
TRBD2 TRBJ2-5 TRBV15 - TGTGCCACCAGCAGAGGGGTCCTGGGGACTAGTATGGAGACCCAGTACTTC CATSRGVLGTSMETQYF